The T cell receptor (beta chain) described here comes from a study of human T cells and chemical hapten exposure. The time point denotes: patch test 3, about 24 weeks after DPC sensitization. Treatment reported: therapeutic diphenylcyclopropenone sensitization with weekly scalp DPC. TCRdb passed the RACE reads through MiXCR, listing each CDR3 protein once. The data contain 50,000 to 65,000 distinct CDR3 sequences, more than 9.5% of them singletons. This sequence was found in a woman aged 40 to 49 with alopecia areata. Some clones in this sample may be carry-over from other donors' samples. Sequencing used whole blood, obtained in connection with sensitization to the hapten diphenylcyclopropenone (DPC).

The CDR3 loop is CSVGPSGTSTDTQYF. The CDR3, as DNA: TGCAGCGTTGGGCCTAGCGGGACTAGCACAGATACGCAGTATTTT. The chain is built from TRBV29-1 and TRBJ2-3, with TRBD2 matching over 9 bases. CDR1 and CDR2 (germline): SQVTM, ANQGSEA. CDR3 length: 15 residues. Trimming took 4 bases from V and 0 from J; bases not matched to a gene: 5.